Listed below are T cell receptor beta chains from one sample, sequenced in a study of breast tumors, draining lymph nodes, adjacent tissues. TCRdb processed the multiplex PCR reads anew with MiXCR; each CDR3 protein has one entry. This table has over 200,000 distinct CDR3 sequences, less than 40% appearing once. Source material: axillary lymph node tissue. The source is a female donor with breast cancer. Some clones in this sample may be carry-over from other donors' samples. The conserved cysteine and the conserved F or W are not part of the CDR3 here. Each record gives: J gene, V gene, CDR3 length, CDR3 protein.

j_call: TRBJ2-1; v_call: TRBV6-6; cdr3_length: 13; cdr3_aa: ASSYFGSGSYEQF
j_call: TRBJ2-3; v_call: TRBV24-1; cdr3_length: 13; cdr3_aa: ATSGTPQSTDTQY
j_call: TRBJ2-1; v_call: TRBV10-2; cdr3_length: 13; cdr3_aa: ASSDFSGGVYEQF
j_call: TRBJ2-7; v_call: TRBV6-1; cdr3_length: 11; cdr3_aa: ASSHHAGYEQY
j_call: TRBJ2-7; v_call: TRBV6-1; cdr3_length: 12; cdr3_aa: ASSESGSYYEQY
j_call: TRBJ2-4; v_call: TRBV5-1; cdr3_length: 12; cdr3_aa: ASSTAGTGDIQY
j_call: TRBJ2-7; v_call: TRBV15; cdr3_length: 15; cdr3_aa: ATSSLYASGNSYEQY
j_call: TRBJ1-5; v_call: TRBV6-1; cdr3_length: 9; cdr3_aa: ASSETQPQH
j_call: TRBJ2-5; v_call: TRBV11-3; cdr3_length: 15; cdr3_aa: ASSLRVTSGRAETQY
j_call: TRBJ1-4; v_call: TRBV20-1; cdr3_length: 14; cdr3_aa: SARDRTGGANEKLF
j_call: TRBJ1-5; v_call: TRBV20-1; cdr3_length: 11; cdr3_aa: SASRASGNPEH
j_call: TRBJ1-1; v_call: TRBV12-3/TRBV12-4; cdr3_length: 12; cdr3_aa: ASSLLWENTEAF
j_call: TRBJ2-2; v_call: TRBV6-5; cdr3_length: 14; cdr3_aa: ASSETGGRNTGELF
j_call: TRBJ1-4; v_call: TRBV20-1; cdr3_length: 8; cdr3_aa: SARDEKLF
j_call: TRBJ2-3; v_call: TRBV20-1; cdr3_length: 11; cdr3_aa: SAMTGGANTQY
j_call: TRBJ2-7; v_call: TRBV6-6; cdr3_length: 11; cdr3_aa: ASSSPWVYEQY
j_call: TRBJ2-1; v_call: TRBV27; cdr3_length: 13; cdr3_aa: ASSKRLAGYNEQF
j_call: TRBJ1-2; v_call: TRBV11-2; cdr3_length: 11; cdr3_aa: ASSNPTGHGYT
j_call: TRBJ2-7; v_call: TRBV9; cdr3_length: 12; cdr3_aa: ASSVGALPYEQY
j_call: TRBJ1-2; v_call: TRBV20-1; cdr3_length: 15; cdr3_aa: SARDNRDRVLSRGYT
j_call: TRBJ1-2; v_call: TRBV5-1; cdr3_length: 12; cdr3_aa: ASSLDRAGYGYT
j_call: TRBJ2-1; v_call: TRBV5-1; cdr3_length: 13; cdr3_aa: ASSPQDSADEEQF
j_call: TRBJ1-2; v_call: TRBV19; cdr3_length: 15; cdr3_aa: ASSRSLSSTFNYGYT
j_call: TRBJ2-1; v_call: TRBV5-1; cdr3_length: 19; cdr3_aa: ASSSDVTSGGLRGSYNEQF
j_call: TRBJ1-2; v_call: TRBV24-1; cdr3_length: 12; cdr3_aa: ATSDLITAYGYT
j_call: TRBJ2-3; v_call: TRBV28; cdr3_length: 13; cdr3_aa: ASSWSGGSTDTQY
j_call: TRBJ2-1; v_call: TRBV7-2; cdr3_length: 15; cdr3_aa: ASSAFAGAGPYNEQF
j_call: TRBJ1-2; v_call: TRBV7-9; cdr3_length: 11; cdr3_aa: ASREGGGYGYT
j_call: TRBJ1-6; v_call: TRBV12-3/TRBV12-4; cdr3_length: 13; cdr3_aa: ASSSGDREDSPLH
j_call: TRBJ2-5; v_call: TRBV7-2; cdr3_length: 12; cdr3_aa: ASSSSRFFGTQY
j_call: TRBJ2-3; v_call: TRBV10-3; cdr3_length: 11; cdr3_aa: AQTAGVEDTQY
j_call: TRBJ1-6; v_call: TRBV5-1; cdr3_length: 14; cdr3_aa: ASSSAGTGYNSPLH
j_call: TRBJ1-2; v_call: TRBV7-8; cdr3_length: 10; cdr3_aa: ASSVDGYGYT
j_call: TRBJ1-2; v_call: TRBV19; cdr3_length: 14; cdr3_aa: ASTHTLGANNYGYT
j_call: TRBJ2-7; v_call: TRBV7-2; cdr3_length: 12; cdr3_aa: ASSFYGTVYEQY
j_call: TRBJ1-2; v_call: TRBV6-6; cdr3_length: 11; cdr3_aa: ASTRAGGGSYT
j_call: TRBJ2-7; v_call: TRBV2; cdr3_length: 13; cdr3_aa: ASSEFGGRAYEQY
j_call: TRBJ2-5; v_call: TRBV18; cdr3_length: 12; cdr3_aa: ASSPPGTHETQY
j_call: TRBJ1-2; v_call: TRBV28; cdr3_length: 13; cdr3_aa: ASSFSGKANYGYT
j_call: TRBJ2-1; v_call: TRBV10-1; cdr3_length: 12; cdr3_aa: ASSAGLSYNEQF
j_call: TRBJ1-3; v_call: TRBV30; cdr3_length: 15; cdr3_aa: AWSRGGDRSSGNTIY
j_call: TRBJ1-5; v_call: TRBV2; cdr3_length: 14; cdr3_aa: ASRPGTGGAKQPQH
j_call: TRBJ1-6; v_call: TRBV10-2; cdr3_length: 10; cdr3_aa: ASGQGRSPLH
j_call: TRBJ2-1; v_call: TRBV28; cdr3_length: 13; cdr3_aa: ASSIIAGGQGEQF
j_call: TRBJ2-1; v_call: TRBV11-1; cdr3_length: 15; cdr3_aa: ASSSLGELAGNNEQF
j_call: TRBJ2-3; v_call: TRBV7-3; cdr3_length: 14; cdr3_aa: ASSLTDPSSYNEQY
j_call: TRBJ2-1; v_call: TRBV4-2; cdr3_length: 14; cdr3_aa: ASSQARGTGENEQF
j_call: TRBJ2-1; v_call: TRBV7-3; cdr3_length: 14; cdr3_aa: ASSPGGLRGHNEQF
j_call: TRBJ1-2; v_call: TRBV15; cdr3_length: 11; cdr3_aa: ASGGTGPREKP
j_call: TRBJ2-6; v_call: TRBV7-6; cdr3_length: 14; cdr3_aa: ASSLGGADGANVLT
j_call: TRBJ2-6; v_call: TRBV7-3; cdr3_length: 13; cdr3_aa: ASSSQGAGANVLP
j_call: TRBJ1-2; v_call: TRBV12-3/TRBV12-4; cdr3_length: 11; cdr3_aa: ASSVEADYGYT
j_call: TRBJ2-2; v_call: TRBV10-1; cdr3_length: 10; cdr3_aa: ASSFSTGELF
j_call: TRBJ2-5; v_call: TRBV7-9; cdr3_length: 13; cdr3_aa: ASSSGQGVWETQY
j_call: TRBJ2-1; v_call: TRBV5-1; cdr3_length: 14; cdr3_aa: ASSLGRGSSYNEQF